This TCR beta chain was captured by sequencing in a study of T cell repertoires in cytomegalovirus infection. Study outcomes and limitations: Pooled public TCR beta family frequency picked out CMV carriers with the relevant HLA. In two of eight donors, the top clonotype was HLA-C-restricted CMV-specific.

Each CDR3 protein is one row after TCRdb ran MiXCR on the reads. The sample lists some 62,000 distinct CDR3 sequences, 20% occurring once. Points on this clonotype: Antigen unknown.

The length of the CDR3 is 17 residues. Germline assignment: CDR1 SGDLS and CDR2 YYNGEE. Losses at the gene ends were 4 bases for V and 0 bases for J; bases not matched to a gene: 3. The specimen comprised CD8+ T cells from cultured PBMCs, sampled from culture after CMV antigen stimulation. The TCR comes from a human donor in good health (CMV status not recorded). Some clones in this sample may be carry-over from other donors' samples. The chain couples TRBV9 to TRBJ2-2; TRBD2 matches at 13 bases. CDR3 loop: CASSLTSGGTNTGELFF. Written as DNA, the CDR3 is TGTGCCAGCAGCTTGACTAGCGGGGGGACGAACACCGGGGAGCTGTTTTTT.